A single sample is the source of the 6 T cell receptor beta chains below, sequenced in a study of T cells in women clearing cervical HPV infection. The protocol was immunoSEQ multiplex PCR, while the TCRdb copy is restricted to in-frame clones and leaves out a portion. This sample lists approximately 12,000 clones; its ten largest clones have roughly 10%. Sequencing was carried out using blood buffy coat. The receptors were sampled from a woman between 18 and 70 years old with a cervical HPV16 infection that either progressed to CIN3+ or cleared (not recorded which).

On this clone: The CDR3 end falls 3 residues outside the read, so it is completed with the germline J gene. The sample has other DNA sequences that encode this CDR3 too. This chain connects TRBV18 to TRBJ2-1, with 8 bases lining up with TRBD1. Germline V gene data show CDR1 as KGHSH and CDR2 as LQKENI. Trimming took 6 bases from V and 2 from J; bases not matched to a gene: 9. There are 16 residues in the CDR3. CDR3 region: CASSPQGQGAYNEQFF. CDR3 DNA (partial): TGTGCCAGCTCCCCCCAAGGACAGGGCGCCTACAATGAG.

As to this clone: The read ends 3 residues early relative to the CDR3; the germline J gene fills the gap. The chain joins TRBV6-2 or TRBV6-3 to TRBJ2-5, with 11 nucleotides matching TRBD2. Germline V gene lookup returns CDR1 MNHEY and CDR2 SVGEGT. This CDR3 is 16 amino acids long. J lost 5 bases, V lost 5 bases, and 10 bases had no gene match. CDR3 sequence: CASSLSGGADVETQYF. CDR3 DNA, as far as it was read: TGTGCCAGCAGTCTTAGCGGGGGGGCTGACGTGGAGACC.

Details on this clone: The read terminates 3 residues ahead of where the CDR3 ends, so the germline J gene completes it. The chain joins TRBV10-3 to TRBJ2-7, with D possibly matching TRBD1 (5 bases). Trimming removed 0 bases from V and 1 base from J, with 13 bases in between. Germline V CDR1 and CDR2: ENHRY, SYGVKD. CDR3 length: 16 residues. CDR3 bases read: TGTGCCATCAGTGAGTCGACAGAAAGACTTTCCTACGAG. Its protein is CAISESTERLSYE. From start to end, the CDR3 is CAISESTERLSYEQYF.

The CDR3 loop reads CASRTPGGGPTETQYF. CDR3 DNA, as far as it was read: TGTGCCAGCAGGACCCCTGGAGGGGGCCCAACAGAGACC. V and J are TRBV2 and TRBJ2-5; weak D call: TRBD1 (7 bases). The observed sequence ends 3 residues before the CDR3 terminus, with the missing tail filled in from the germline J gene. Trimming cost V 6 bases and J 4 bases, with 21 bases left between them. Germline CDR1 is SNHLY and CDR2 is FYNNEI. The CDR3 contains 16 residues.

On this clone: The read terminates 3 residues ahead of where the CDR3 ends, so the germline J gene completes it. The chain joins TRBV24-1 to TRBJ1-5, with a possible D match to TRBD1 (6 bases). The CDR3 runs 15 residues. Germline loops: CDR1 KGHDR, CDR2 SFDVKD. V dropped 9 bases and J dropped 0 bases, with 14 bases sitting between them. The CDR3 sequence: CATGKGGYSNQPQHF. The CDR3 DNA, read in part, is TGTGCCACCGGTAAGGGGGGGTATAGCAATCAGCCC.

This chain's CDR3 is CASSLSMTYEAFF. Incomplete CDR3 DNA: TGTGCCAGCAGCTTAAGTATGACTTATGAA. This chain connects TRBV5-5 to TRBJ1-1; D ambiguous. The read comes to an end 3 residues before the CDR3 does, leaving the germline J gene to fill in the end. Trimming removed 2 bases from V and 7 bases from J, with 12 bases in between. CDR3 size: 13 residues. The germline V gene encodes CDR1 SGHKS and CDR2 YYEKEE (reference sequence).